The 4 T cell receptor beta chains reported below all come from one sample, sequenced in a study of T cells in Graves' hyperthyroidism and ophthalmopathy. RNA transcripts were the template for amplifying TCR beta CDR3 regions. First-round RT-PCR with HTBI primers amplified the TCR CDR3 region. One entry per CDR3 protein results from TCRdb running MiXCR on the multiplex PCR reads. The table records about 720,000 distinct CDR3 sequences, over 15% of them present only once. The sample consisted of blood. The receptors were sampled from a man between 18 and 35 years old with Graves' hyperthyroidism.

This clonotype came up many times. The chain employs TRBV28 and TRBJ2-3; a weak D match, TRBD2 (5 bases). Trimming took 2 bases from V and 4 from J, leaving 13 bases between them. The CDR3 spans 15 residues. CDR1 MDHEN and CDR2 SYDVKM come from the germline V gene. The CDR3 DNA follows: TGTGCCAGCAGTTTAGTGGCGGGTTACTCAGATACGCAGTATTTT. Encoded protein: CASSLVAGYSDTQYF.

This clonotype was recorded at least ten times. A single base separates this from a much larger clone, so it may be a read error. The rearrangement uses TRBV28 and TRBJ2-7; D is ambiguous. The CDR3 consists of 12 residues. Germline loops: CDR1 MDHEN, CDR2 SYDVKM. This CDR3 is CASSWAALEQCF. The CDR3 bases are TGTGCCAGCAGCTGGGCGGCTCTCGAGCAGTGCTTC. The whole variable domain, remainder taken from reference TRBV28 and TRBJ2-7, is DVKVTQSSRYLVKRTGEKVFLECVQDMDHENMFWYRQDPGLGLRLIYFSYDVKMKEKGDIPEGYSVSREKKERFSLILESASTNQTSMYLCASSWAALEQCFGPGTRLTVT.

This sequence joins TRBV2 and TRBJ1-5; 8 bases map to TRBD1. The junction had 2 bases not matched to a gene; V was cut back by 4 bases and J by 0 bases. Germline V lookup: CDR1 SNHLY, CDR2 FYNNEI. The CDR3 spans 15 residues. The CDR3 is CASSGGTGSNQPQHF. The CDR3 DNA reads TGTGCCAGCAGTGGGGGGACAGGTAGCAATCAGCCCCAGCATTTT.

A single count supports this clonotype. Relative to the germline gene, one junction end is altered; a read error may explain this. The CDR3 DNA follows: TGCAGTTCTAGGCGAGGGACGTACGAGCAGTACTTC. Translated: CSSRRGTYEQYF. The chain carries TRBV20-1 and TRBJ2-7, with D perhaps TRBD1 or TRBD2 (5 bases each). The CDR3 loop spans 12 amino acids. Germline CDR1 reads DFQATT; CDR2 reads SNEGSKA (reference sequence).